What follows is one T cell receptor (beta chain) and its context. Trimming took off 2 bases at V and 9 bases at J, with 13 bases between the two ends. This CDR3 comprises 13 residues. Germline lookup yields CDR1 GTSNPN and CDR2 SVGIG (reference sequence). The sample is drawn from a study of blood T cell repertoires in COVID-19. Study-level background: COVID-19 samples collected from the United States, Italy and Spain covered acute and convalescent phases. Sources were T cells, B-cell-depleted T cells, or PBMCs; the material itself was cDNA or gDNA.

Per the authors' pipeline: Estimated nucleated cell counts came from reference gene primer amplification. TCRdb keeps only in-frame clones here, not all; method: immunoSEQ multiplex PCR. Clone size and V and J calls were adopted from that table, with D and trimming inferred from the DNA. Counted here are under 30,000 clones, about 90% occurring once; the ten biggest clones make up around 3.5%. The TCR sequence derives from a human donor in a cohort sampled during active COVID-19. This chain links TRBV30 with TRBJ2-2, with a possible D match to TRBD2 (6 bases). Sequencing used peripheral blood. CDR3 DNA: TGTGCCTGGAGTAGGGACTCTAAGAGGGAGCTGTTTTTT. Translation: CAWSRDSKRELFF.